The 15 T cell receptor beta chains below come from one sample, sequenced in a study of CD8+CD57+ T cells in acquired aplastic anemia. Genomic DNA, the template, was used for profiling of the TCR beta VDJ and CDR3. MiXCR, run by TCRdb on the reads, gives a single entry per CDR3 protein. The data contain about 150,000 distinct CDR3 sequences, 40% to 60% of them singletons. Flow cytometry had shown expanded CD8+CD57+ cells in the patients chosen for sequencing. Sequencing was carried out using sorted CD4+, CD8+, or CD8+CD57+ T cells (not recorded which) from PBMCs. The receptors shown here come from a human donor with aplastic anemia.

This clonotype was observed many times. V usage is TRBV4-2 and J usage is TRBJ2-7; TRBD2 aligns across 11 bases. This CDR3 is built from 15 residues. V was pared by 2 bases and J by 1 base, with 1 base of the junction left unmatched. Germline CDR1 reads LGHNA; CDR2 reads YNFKEQ. The CDR3 DNA follows: TGTGCCAGCAGCCAACTAGCGGGAGGTTCCTACGAGCAGTACTTC. Translated: CASSQLAGGSYEQYF.

The J gene is TRBJ2-1, the V gene TRBV25-1; possible D gene TRBD2, 6 bases. Germline CDR1 and CDR2: MGHDK and SYGVNS. The CDR3 sequence is 17 residues long. The V and J ends lost 4 bases and 0 bases respectively, with 16 bases between them. The CDR3 coding sequence is TGTGCCAGCAGTGCTAGAGATCTAGCGAGCTCCTACAATGAGCAGTTCTTC. Protein sequence: CASSARDLASSYNEQFF.

The chain employs TRBV2 and TRBJ1-1, with unresolved D. CDR1 is SNHLY and CDR2 is FYNNEI in the germline V gene. Trimming pared 6 bases from V and 0 bases from J, leaving 11 bases between. CDR3 length: 14 residues. CDR3 coding DNA: TGTGCCAGCAGAGATGGCGTGGTGAACACTGAAGCTTTCTTT. It encodes CASRDGVVNTEAFF.

This chain joins TRBV10-3 and TRBJ2-1; 8 nucleotides align to TRBD2. This CDR3 is 14 amino acids long. Germline CDR1 and CDR2: ENHRY and SYGVKD. With 10 bases clipped from V and 6 bases from J, the junction kept 11 bases outside the gene matches. In nucleotides, the CDR3 is TGTGCCACCTCGGGGGGGCCGAGTACCAATGAGCAGTTCTTC. Protein sequence: CATSGGPSTNEQFF.

This clonotype was picked up a small number of times. The rearrangement joins TRBV2 to TRBJ1-2; D unclear. This CDR3 region has 12 residues. V was cut by 5 bases and J by 3 bases, with 7 bases left in between. Germline CDR1 SNHLY, CDR2 FYNNEI. The chain's CDR3 is CASSLEDYGYTF. CDR3 bases: TGTGCCAGCAGTCTAGAAGACTATGGCTACACCTTC.

CDR3 bases: TGTGCCATCAGTGAAACCGGGACGGTGAACACTGAAGCTTTCTTT. Its translation is CAISETGTVNTEAFF. This sequence joins TRBV10-3 and TRBJ1-1, with a weak D call TRBD1 (5 bases). Germline-derived CDR1 and CDR2 are ENHRY and SYGVKD. CDR3 length: 15 amino acids. V lost 3 bases to trimming and J lost 0 bases, with 11 bases between them.

On this clonotype itself: At one end, the junction sequence differs from germline, possibly due to a read error. CDR3 amino acids: CASSFDQETQYF. CDR3 nucleotide sequence: TGTGCCAGCAGCTTCGACCAAGAGACCCAGTACTTT. This rearrangement joins TRBV7-9 to TRBJ2-5; D unclear. The CDR3 runs 12 residues. CDR1 is SEHNR and CDR2 is FQNEAQ in the germline V gene (reference sequence).

About this clonotype itself: Just one base apart from a much larger clone, this may be a read error. Since the CDR3 does not end with the conserved phenylalanine or tryptophan, this likely comes from a read error. V and J are TRBV6-1 and TRBJ2-7; unclear D gene. The germline V and J ends were trimmed by 10 bases and 4 bases, with 17 bases remaining between them. Germline CDR1 MNHNS, CDR2 SASEGT. The CDR3 has 13 residues. In DNA, the CDR3 is TGTGCCACCTCCCCCCCTTCTCGATACGAGCAGTACCTC. It is translated as CATSPPSRYEQYL.

Details on this clonotype: Since a much larger clone is just one base distant, this may be a read error. The V call is TRBV5-1, the J call TRBJ2-1; TRBD2 aligns across 8 bases. J gave up 12 bases and V 0 bases, and 8 bases lay outside the gene matches. CDR3 length: 14 residues. Germline V lookup: CDR1 SGHRS, CDR2 YFSETQ. The CDR3 loop is CASSLAGGPIGQFF. As DNA, the CDR3 is TGCGCCAGCAGCTTGGCGGGAGGGCCGATTGGGCAGTTCTTC.

Comments on this clonotype: A read error may produce the germline difference seen at one junction end. The chain combines TRBV2 with TRBJ1-6, with a possible D match to TRBD1 (5 bases). Germline lookup yields CDR1 SNHLY and CDR2 FYNNEI. The CDR3 totals 13 residues. CDR3 protein: CASSKAQGMPLHF. The CDR3 DNA follows: TGTGCCAGCAGTAAAGCCCAGGGTATGCCCCTCCACTTT.

The chain joins TRBV29-1 to TRBJ2-7; 8 bases are a match to TRBD1. The CDR3 has 13 amino acids. Germline V gene data show CDR1 as SQVTM and CDR2 as ANQGSEA. CDR3 DNA: TGCAGTGATGCAAGGACAGGGACCTACGAGCAGTACTTC. This gives the protein CSDARTGTYEQYF.

This clonotype was detected many times. The J gene is TRBJ2-1, the V gene TRBV7-8; TRBD2 agrees at 11 bases. Germline V gives CDR1 SGHVS, CDR2 FQNEAQ. V lost 5 bases and J lost 6; bases outside the gene matches: 6. This CDR3 is built from 15 residues. The CDR3 region is CASSLGTSGPNEQFF. The CDR3 nucleotides read TGTGCCAGCAGCCTAGGGACTAGCGGACCCAATGAGCAGTTCTTC.

The chain couples TRBV20-1 to TRBJ2-7; 10 nucleotides line up with TRBD2. V lost 3 bases and J lost 2; bases outside the gene matches: 7. CDR1 and CDR2 (germline): DFQATT, SNEGSKA (reference sequence). There are 15 residues in the CDR3. The CDR3 region is CSARGAGGLTYEQYF. In DNA, the CDR3 is TGCAGTGCTAGGGGAGCGGGAGGGCTAACCTACGAGCAGTACTTC.

In its sample, this clonotype was seen a few times. The V call is TRBV10-3, the J call TRBJ2-1; D may be TRBD2 (7 bases). In germline, CDR1 is ENHRY, CDR2 SYGVKD. Deletions cut 7 bases from V and 8 bases from J, with 18 bases between. CDR3 size: 14 residues. CDR3: CAITQGREHYEQFF. CDR3 bases: TGTGCCATCACCCAGGGGAGGGAACACTATGAGCAGTTCTTC.

There are many counts of this clonotype. The chain combines TRBV12-3 or TRBV12-4 with TRBJ2-1, with no clear D. The length of the CDR3 is 13 residues. The V end lost 4 bases, the J end lost 4 bases, and 8 bases lay between the germline ends. In nucleotides, the CDR3 is TGTGCCAGCAGTTCGACGGATTACAATGAGCAGTTCTTC. This translates into CASSSTDYNEQFF.